Listed below are T cell receptor beta chains from one sample, sequenced in a study of T cell changes during pregnancy in multiple sclerosis. Generated by immunoSEQ multiplex PCR, the TCRdb table keeps only in-frame clones and is missing some. The data contain approximately 57,000 clones, about 90% of them singletons. The sample consisted of CD4+ T cells from peripheral blood mononuclear cells, taken in the second trimester of pregnancy. Receptors originate from a female donor with multiple sclerosis, enrolled in a pregnancy study. CDR3s include the opening cysteine and the closing phenylalanine or tryptophan. A D gene is named only where the DNA matches it firmly. Rows give clone size only sometimes, using once, few, many, or a class for an expanded clone.

D: -; V: TRBV5-1; size: -; J: TRBJ1-3; CDR3: CASSLAAGRTENTIYF; DNA: TGCGCCAGCAGCTTGGCGGCGGGGCGCACCGAAAACACCATATATTTT
D: TRBD2; V: TRBV28; size: -; J: TRBJ2-2; CDR3: CASRISGSFGTGELFF; DNA: TGTGCCAGCAGGATTAGCGGGAGTTTCGGCACCGGGGAGCTGTTTTTT
D: TRBD2; V: TRBV7-7; size: -; J: TRBJ2-1; CDR3: CASSPGLAGGKTNEQFF; DNA: TGTGCCAGCAGCCCCGGACTAGCGGGGGGCAAAACTAATGAGCAGTTCTTC
D: -; V: TRBV28; size: -; J: TRBJ1-5; CDR3: CASSRTHLNQPQHF; DNA: TGTGCCAGCAGCAGGACACATCTTAATCAGCCCCAGCATTTT
D: TRBD1; V: TRBV2; size: -; J: TRBJ1-1; CDR3: CASSEQGAPNTEAFF; DNA: TGTGCCAGCAGTGAACAGGGGGCACCGAACACTGAAGCTTTCTTT
D: TRBD1; V: TRBV7-9; size: -; J: TRBJ1-1; CDR3: CASSRGQMNTEAFF; DNA: TGTGCCAGCAGCCGGGGACAGATGAACACTGAAGCTTTCTTT
D: -; V: TRBV9; size: -; J: TRBJ1-4; CDR3: CASSVDERTNEKLFF; DNA: TGTGCCAGCAGCGTAGACGAACGGACTAATGAAAAACTGTTTTTT
D: -; V: TRBV5-1; size: -; J: TRBJ2-5; CDR3: CASSLGRIQETQYF; DNA: TGCGCCAGCAGCTTGGGCAGGATCCAAGAGACCCAGTACTTC
D: TRBD2; V: TRBV7-2; size: -; J: TRBJ2-3; CDR3: CASSLGGGGVTDTQYF; DNA: TGTGCCAGCAGCTTAGGTGGCGGGGGGGTGACAGATACGCAGTATTTT
D: -; V: TRBV29-1; size: few; J: TRBJ2-7; CDR3: CSVLDSYEQYF; DNA: TGCAGCGTCCTGGACAGCTACGAGCAGTACTTC
D: -; V: TRBV5-4; size: once; J: TRBJ2-2; CDR3: CASQAGGTDTGELFF; DNA: TGTGCCAGCCAAGCGGGCGGGACGGACACCGGGGAGCTGTTTTTT
D: TRBD2; V: TRBV19; size: -; J: TRBJ2-3; CDR3: CASSRGLAGLPTDTQYF; DNA: TGTGCCAGTAGTAGGGGACTAGCGGGGCTCCCCACAGATACGCAGTATTTT
D: TRBD1; V: TRBV29-1; size: -; J: TRBJ1-2; CDR3: CSVVADRGLGYTF; DNA: TGCAGCGTTGTGGCCGACAGGGGGCTTGGCTACACCTTC
D: TRBD1; V: TRBV13; size: -; J: TRBJ1-2; CDR3: CASSFRDRGNYGYTF; DNA: TGTGCCAGCAGCTTCCGGGACAGGGGCAACTATGGCTACACCTTC
D: TRBD2; V: TRBV6-1; size: -; J: TRBJ2-7; CDR3: CASKAGGHLSYEQYF; DNA: TGTGCCAGCAAGGCGGGAGGGCACCTCTCCTACGAGCAGTACTTC
D: -; V: TRBV7-3; size: -; J: TRBJ2-2; CDR3: CASSPTINTGELFF; DNA: TGTGCCAGCAGCCCGACAATAAACACCGGGGAGCTGTTTTTT
D: TRBD1; V: TRBV28; size: -; J: TRBJ1-5; CDR3: CASSSAGGKPQHF; DNA: TGTGCCAGCAGTTCAGCAGGGGGGAAGCCCCAGCATTTT
D: -; V: TRBV20-1; size: once; J: TRBJ2-1; CDR3: CSAGSVGEQFF; DNA: TGCAGTGCGGGGAGCGTAGGGGAGCAGTTCTTC
D: TRBD1; V: TRBV29-1; size: few; J: TRBJ1-1; CDR3: CSVVRQGRYTEAFF; DNA: TGCAGCGTTGTACGACAGGGGAGGTACACTGAAGCTTTCTTT
D: -; V: TRBV27; size: -; J: TRBJ2-1; CDR3: CASSYGTVGGNEQFF; DNA: TGTGCCAGCAGTTACGGGACAGTGGGGGGAAATGAGCAGTTCTTC
D: -; V: TRBV9; size: -; J: TRBJ2-3; CDR3: CASSVVPQGPFAGTQYF; DNA: TGTGCCAGCAGCGTAGTACCCCAGGGCCCTTTTGCCGGTACGCAGTATTTT
D: -; V: TRBV29-1; size: -; J: TRBJ2-1; CDR3: CSVGPSEEQFF; DNA: TGCAGCGTTGGACCCTCGGAGGAGCAGTTCTTC
D: TRBD2; V: TRBV2; size: -; J: TRBJ2-1; CDR3: CASVPLAGGINEQFF; DNA: TGTGCCAGCGTGCCCCTAGCGGGGGGGATCAATGAGCAGTTCTTC
D: -; V: TRBV6-6; size: once; J: TRBJ2-7; CDR3: CASIGGLNYEQYF; DNA: TGTGCCAGCATTGGGGGGTTAAACTACGAGCAGTACTTC
D: -; V: TRBV15; size: -; J: TRBJ1-2; CDR3: CATSRDWQVYGYTF; DNA: TGTGCCACCAGCAGAGATTGGCAGGTCTATGGCTACACCTTC
D: TRBD1; V: TRBV7-2; size: -; J: TRBJ2-1; CDR3: CASSAAGTGVYNEQFF; DNA: TGTGCCAGCAGCGCAGCCGGGACAGGGGTCTACAATGAGCAGTTCTTC
D: -; V: TRBV19; size: -; J: TRBJ1-5; CDR3: CASSTLEGLYQPQHF; DNA: TGTGCCAGTAGTACCCTGGAGGGACTCTATCAGCCCCAGCATTTT
D: -; V: TRBV30; size: -; J: TRBJ1-2; CDR3: CACLGLMYGYTF; DNA: TGTGCCTGCCTGGGACTGATGTATGGCTACACCTTC
D: -; V: TRBV9; size: -; J: TRBJ1-3; CDR3: CASSPTDTSYSGNTIYF; DNA: TGTGCCAGCAGCCCAACGGACACCTCTTACTCTGGAAACACCATATATTTT
D: TRBD1; V: TRBV4-1; size: -; J: TRBJ1-6; CDR3: CASSSRQGGSPLHF; DNA: TGCGCCAGCAGCTCCCGACAGGGGGGATCACCCCTCCACTTT
D: TRBD2; V: TRBV7-8; size: -; J: TRBJ2-6; CDR3: CASSSVTGLAGDSGANVLTF; DNA: TGTGCCAGCAGCTCAGTGACGGGACTAGCGGGGGACTCTGGGGCCAACGTCCTGACTTTC
D: -; V: TRBV30; size: -; J: TRBJ1-5; CDR3: CAWRSGRDQPQHF; DNA: TGTGCCTGGAGGTCAGGGAGGGACCAGCCCCAGCATTTT
D: -; V: TRBV5-1; size: -; J: TRBJ2-1; CDR3: CASSIWGDLDEQFF; DNA: TGCGCCAGCAGCATCTGGGGGGACCTCGACGAGCAGTTCTTC
D: TRBD2; V: TRBV5-8; size: -; J: TRBJ2-7; CDR3: CASSLTGGRKSYEQYF; DNA: TGTGCCAGCAGCTTGACAGGCGGGAGGAAATCCTACGAGCAGTACTTC
D: TRBD1; V: TRBV30; size: -; J: TRBJ1-2; CDR3: CAYHRGTNYGYTF; DNA: TGTGCCTACCACAGGGGAACTAACTATGGCTACACCTTC
D: -; V: TRBV18; size: -; J: TRBJ1-3; CDR3: CASSLSRFGNTIYF; DNA: TGTGCCAGCTCACTATCGAGATTTGGAAACACCATATATTTT
D: TRBD1; V: TRBV10-3; size: -; J: TRBJ2-3; CDR3: CAISESRDRTDTQYF; DNA: TGTGCCATCAGTGAGTCACGGGACAGGACAGATACGCAGTATTTT
D: -; V: TRBV2; size: -; J: TRBJ1-6; CDR3: CASATRGPGSYNSPLHF; DNA: TGTGCCAGCGCTACCAGGGGCCCAGGCTCCTATAATTCACCCCTCCACTTT
D: -; V: TRBV19; size: -; J: TRBJ2-7; CDR3: CASSAVGGSVDEQYF; DNA: TGTGCCAGTAGTGCCGTAGGAGGGTCAGTCGACGAGCAGTACTTC
D: TRBD1; V: TRBV19; size: few; J: TRBJ1-2; CDR3: CASSITGQGEGYTF; DNA: TGTGCCAGTAGTATTACGGGACAGGGTGAGGGCTACACCTTC
D: -; V: TRBV30; size: -; J: TRBJ2-1; CDR3: CAWTARQFYNEQFF; DNA: TGTGCCTGGACTGCCCGACAGTTCTACAATGAGCAGTTCTTC
D: -; V: TRBV5-1; size: once; J: TRBJ1-2; CDR3: CASSLEGLGYGYTF; DNA: TGCGCCAGCAGCTTGGAGGGGCTAGGTTATGGCTACACCTTC
D: TRBD2; V: TRBV10-3; size: -; J: TRBJ2-1; CDR3: CAIGASGRVNEQFF; DNA: TGTGCCATCGGGGCTAGCGGGAGGGTTAATGAGCAGTTCTTC
D: -; V: TRBV30; size: once; J: TRBJ2-5; CDR3: CAWIAGSPPQETQYF; DNA: TGTGCCTGGATAGCCGGTAGTCCTCCTCAAGAGACCCAGTACTTC
D: -; V: TRBV7-3; size: -; J: TRBJ2-2; CDR3: CASSLNSPRNTGELFF; DNA: TGTGCCAGCAGCTTAAATTCGCCTAGGAACACCGGGGAGCTGTTTTTT
D: TRBD2; V: TRBV19; size: once; J: TRBJ2-3; CDR3: CASSMLAGEADTQYF; DNA: TGTGCCAGTAGTATGCTAGCGGGAGAAGCAGATACGCAGTATTTT
D: -; V: TRBV6-6; size: once; J: TRBJ1-1; CDR3: CASSYSGGTEAFF; DNA: TGTGCCAGCAGTTACTCGGGGGGCACTGAAGCTTTCTTT
D: TRBD2; V: TRBV5-1; size: -; J: TRBJ2-3; CDR3: CASSSGTSGRGDTQYF; DNA: TGCGCCAGCAGCTCCGGGACTAGCGGGAGAGGAGATACGCAGTATTTT
D: -; V: TRBV19; size: once; J: TRBJ2-6; CDR3: CATGLQGSPGANVLTF; DNA: TGTGCCACGGGGTTACAGGGATCCCCCGGGGCCAACGTCCTGACTTTC
D: -; V: TRBV6-6; size: -; J: TRBJ1-1; CDR3: CASSSPSTELNTEAFF; DNA: TGTGCCAGCAGTTCCCCTTCGACAGAATTAAACACTGAAGCTTTCTTT
D: TRBD1; V: TRBV9; size: -; J: TRBJ2-5; CDR3: CASSEGTAQETQYF; DNA: TGTGCCAGCAGCGAAGGGACAGCGCAAGAGACCCAGTACTTC
D: -; V: TRBV7-9; size: once; J: TRBJ1-2; CDR3: CASSSDRVMRLRVGYTF; DNA: TGTGCCAGCAGCTCAGACAGAGTGATGAGGCTAAGGGTCGGCTACACCTTC
D: -; V: TRBV5-6; size: -; J: TRBJ1-2; CDR3: CASSLAPEGIGRGYTF; DNA: TGTGCCAGCAGCTTGGCCCCCGAGGGCATCGGGCGGGGCTACACCTTC
D: TRBD2; V: TRBV28; size: -; J: TRBJ2-7; CDR3: CASSLLTSGLSRYEQYF; DNA: TGTGCCAGCAGTTTATTGACTAGCGGGTTATCCCGTTACGAGCAGTACTTC
D: TRBD1; V: TRBV5-4; size: -; J: TRBJ2-2; CDR3: CASSTGTGYTGELFF; DNA: TGTGCCAGCAGTACCGGGACAGGCTACACCGGGGAGCTGTTTTTT
D: TRBD1; V: TRBV5-1; size: -; J: TRBJ1-1; CDR3: CASSRDRGGTEAFF; DNA: TGCGCCAGCAGCCGAGACAGGGGAGGAACTGAAGCTTTCTTT
D: TRBD2; V: TRBV7-6; size: -; J: TRBJ2-7; CDR3: CASSLAPGLAVEQYF; DNA: TGTGCCAGCAGCTTAGCCCCGGGACTAGCGGTCGAGCAGTACTTC
D: -; V: TRBV29-1; size: -; J: TRBJ2-5; CDR3: CSVAPQYQETQYF; DNA: TGCAGCGTTGCCCCACAGTACCAAGAGACCCAGTACTTC
D: -; V: TRBV10-3; size: once; J: TRBJ2-1; CDR3: CAISEPKGKTDEQFF; DNA: TGTGCCATCAGTGAGCCAAAGGGGAAAACGGATGAGCAGTTCTTC